This is a list of T cell receptor beta chains from one sample in a study of PD-L1 blockade in urothelial cancer. The assay was immunoSEQ multiplex PCR, and TCRdb's table has in-frame clones only and misses some. The table has 40,000 to 45,000 clones, under 90% seen once. The source was PBMCs, collected around atezolizumab (anti-PD-L1) treatment. Source of these receptors: a man aged 60 to 69 with urothelial cancer. Each CDR3 is given with its conserved first and last residue. Fields, in order: clone size, D gene, V gene, J gene, CDR3 DNA, CDR3 protein. The D gene is left open where the match is weak. The size field is filled for only some rows; it gives once, few, many or a size class.

size: NA
D: NA
V: TRBV6-5
J: TRBJ1-1
DNA: TGTGCCAGCAGTTACTCCGGGAGCAAAGCTTTCTTT
CDR3: CASSYSGSKAFF

size: once
D: TRBD1
V: TRBV9
J: TRBJ2-1
DNA: TGTGCCAGCAGCGCCCGGGACAGTTACAATGAGCAGTTCTTC
CDR3: CASSARDSYNEQFF

size: NA
D: NA
V: TRBV28
J: TRBJ2-2
DNA: TGTGCCAGCAGTTTAACGGCCGGGGAGCTGTTTTTT
CDR3: CASSLTAGELFF

size: NA
D: NA
V: TRBV25-1
J: TRBJ1-2
DNA: TGTGCCAGCAAGGACCGGGGGTATGGTGGCTACACCTTC
CDR3: CASKDRGYGGYTF

size: NA
D: TRBD2
V: TRBV5-1
J: TRBJ2-3
DNA: TGCGCCAGCAGCCTCCCCCGACTAGCGGGGAACACAGATACGCAGTATTTT
CDR3: CASSLPRLAGNTDTQYF

size: NA
D: TRBD1
V: TRBV5-6
J: TRBJ1-4
DNA: TGTGCCAGCAGCTGGGGGACAGGGGGCTCAACTAATGAAAAACTGTTTTTT
CDR3: CASSWGTGGSTNEKLFF

size: NA
D: NA
V: TRBV6-1
J: TRBJ2-1
DNA: TGTGCCAGCAGTGCAGGCAGCCCCCGGGAGCAGTTCTTC
CDR3: CASSAGSPREQFF

size: NA
D: NA
V: TRBV5-8
J: TRBJ2-5
DNA: TGTGCCAGCAGCTTGGAAAGGCTAGCCCAAGAGACCCAGTACTTC
CDR3: CASSLERLAQETQYF

size: NA
D: TRBD2
V: TRBV7-8
J: TRBJ2-2
DNA: TGTGCCAGCAGCTCGATGACTAGCGGGGTAAACACCGGGGAGCTGTTTTTT
CDR3: CASSSMTSGVNTGELFF

size: NA
D: TRBD2
V: TRBV4-1
J: TRBJ2-3
DNA: TGCGCCAGCAGCCAAGAAGGGAGGAGCGGGGGGGACACAGATACGCAGTATTTT
CDR3: CASSQEGRSGGDTDTQYF

size: NA
D: NA
V: TRBV2
J: TRBJ2-5
DNA: TGTGCCAGCAGTCTGCCGGGCGGGCTGGGGACCCAGTACTTC
CDR3: CASSLPGGLGTQYF

size: few
D: NA
V: TRBV9
J: TRBJ1-6
DNA: TGTGCCAGCAGCCCATTCAGGGACACCGCAAATTCACCCCTCCACTTT
CDR3: CASSPFRDTANSPLHF

size: once
D: NA
V: TRBV19
J: TRBJ1-3
DNA: TGTGCCAGTAGTATAGAGAGCGCCCACTCTGGAAACACCATATATTTT
CDR3: CASSIESAHSGNTIYF

size: NA
D: NA
V: TRBV7-2
J: TRBJ2-2
DNA: TGTGCCAGCAGCCCGTCCGGGGAGCTGTTTTTT
CDR3: CASSPSGELFF

size: NA
D: NA
V: TRBV18
J: TRBJ1-2
DNA: TGTGCCAGCTCACCAGGTACAGTAGGAACCGGCTACACCTTC
CDR3: CASSPGTVGTGYTF

size: NA
D: NA
V: TRBV11-2
J: TRBJ2-7
DNA: TGTGCCAGCAGCTCCCGGAGGGGCAGCTACGAGCAGTACTTC
CDR3: CASSSRRGSYEQYF

size: NA
D: NA
V: TRBV7-8
J: TRBJ2-5
DNA: TGTGCCAGCAGCTCCCCTTGGACAGTGGGAGAGACCCAGTACTTC
CDR3: CASSSPWTVGETQYF

size: once
D: NA
V: TRBV19
J: TRBJ2-1
DNA: TGTGCCAGTAGTATAACAGGGATTTGGTATGAGCAGTTCTTC
CDR3: CASSITGIWYEQFF

size: NA
D: NA
V: TRBV5-1
J: TRBJ2-7
DNA: TGCGCCAGCAGCCCCCGGGCGGGAAGGGACGGCTACGAGCAGTACTTC
CDR3: CASSPRAGRDGYEQYF

size: NA
D: NA
V: TRBV5-1
J: TRBJ2-6
DNA: TGCGCCAGCAGCTCAACACAGACTGGGGCCAACGTCCTGACTTTC
CDR3: CASSSTQTGANVLTF

size: NA
D: NA
V: TRBV9
J: TRBJ2-4
DNA: TGTGCCAGCAGCGTAGATAACAGGGCCAAAAACATTCAGTACTTC
CDR3: CASSVDNRAKNIQYF

size: NA
D: TRBD1
V: TRBV27
J: TRBJ1-6
DNA: TGTGCCAGCAGTGGAGGAAGTACAGGGGGCCGGAATTCACCCCTCCACTTT
CDR3: CASSGGSTGGRNSPLHF

size: NA
D: NA
V: TRBV5-6
J: TRBJ2-5
DNA: TGTGCCAGCAGCCTTTTGAGGGGCAGGGGAGAAGAGACCCAGTACTTC
CDR3: CASSLLRGRGEETQYF

size: NA
D: NA
V: TRBV2
J: TRBJ2-2
DNA: TGTGCCAGCAGTGAGGTCGGGACAAACACCGGGGAGCTGTTTTTT
CDR3: CASSEVGTNTGELFF

size: NA
D: TRBD2
V: TRBV6-4
J: TRBJ2-2
DNA: TGTGCCAGCAGTGAATCCGCGGGCGGGGGAGACGGGGAGCTGTTTTTT
CDR3: CASSESAGGGDGELFF

size: NA
D: TRBD2
V: TRBV5-1
J: TRBJ2-2
DNA: TGCGCCAGCAGCTTGGCGGGACTAGCGGAGAACACCGGGGAGCTGTTTTTT
CDR3: CASSLAGLAENTGELFF

size: NA
D: TRBD1
V: TRBV28
J: TRBJ1-3
DNA: TGTGCCAGTGTAGACAGGGGCCGTGGAAACACCATATATTTT
CDR3: CASVDRGRGNTIYF

size: NA
D: TRBD1
V: TRBV5-6
J: TRBJ1-4
DNA: TGTGCCAGCAGCTTGCGTTTACAGGGGGATGAAAAACTGTTTTTT
CDR3: CASSLRLQGDEKLFF

size: NA
D: TRBD1
V: TRBV30
J: TRBJ2-7
DNA: TGTGCCTGGCTACCCCGCCGTGGACAGGGGACGTACGAGCAGTACTTC
CDR3: CAWLPRRGQGTYEQYF

size: NA
D: NA
V: TRBV2
J: TRBJ1-5
DNA: TGTGCCAGCACTTTCGGTAGCAATCAGCCCCAGCATTTT
CDR3: CASTFGSNQPQHF

size: NA
D: NA
V: TRBV11-2
J: TRBJ2-7
DNA: TGTGCCAGCAGCTCCTTTGGCGGCAGCTCCTACGAGCAGTACTTC
CDR3: CASSSFGGSSYEQYF

size: NA
D: TRBD1
V: TRBV10-3
J: TRBJ2-5
DNA: TGTGCCATCAGTGATCGAAGGGGGCGCGTCGAGACCCAGTACTTC
CDR3: CAISDRRGRVETQYF

size: NA
D: NA
V: TRBV28
J: TRBJ2-1
DNA: TGTGCCAGCAGTTGGGGTCGGGGGGCGGTGGGTTGGGGTAATGAGCAGTTCTTC
CDR3: CASSWGRGAVGWGNEQFF

size: NA
D: NA
V: TRBV7-9
J: TRBJ2-5
DNA: TGTGCCAGCAGCTTAGGGCAGGGGACACAAGAGACCCAGTACTTC
CDR3: CASSLGQGTQETQYF

size: NA
D: TRBD1
V: TRBV2
J: TRBJ1-2
DNA: TGTGCCAGCAGTGAGGGACAGCGCGCATATGGCTACACCTTC
CDR3: CASSEGQRAYGYTF

size: NA
D: TRBD1
V: TRBV7-9
J: TRBJ1-1
DNA: TGTGCCAGCAGCCACAGGGGTTTGAACACTGAAGCTTTCTTT
CDR3: CASSHRGLNTEAFF

size: NA
D: NA
V: TRBV5-4
J: TRBJ2-7
DNA: TGTGCCAGCAGCTTGGAGGAGGGTGGCGACGAGCAGTACTTC
CDR3: CASSLEEGGDEQYF

size: NA
D: TRBD2
V: TRBV4-2
J: TRBJ2-4
DNA: TGTGCCAGCAGCCATCTAGGGAGGGAGGTCGAAAACATTCAGTACTTC
CDR3: CASSHLGREVENIQYF

size: NA
D: NA
V: TRBV10-3
J: TRBJ2-3
DNA: TGTGCCATCAGTGACAGGGTTTCGAGCACAGATACGCAGTATTTT
CDR3: CAISDRVSSTDTQYF

size: NA
D: NA
V: TRBV7-9
J: TRBJ2-7
DNA: TGTGCCAGCAGCTTGGGGACTTCGGGCGAGCAGTACTTC
CDR3: CASSLGTSGEQYF